A selection of T cell receptor beta chains follows, all from one sample in a study of blood T cell repertoires in COVID-19. Using immunoSEQ multiplex PCR, the repertoire was profiled, and TCRdb retains in-frame clones only, with some absent. This sample has 300,000 to 500,000 clones, with 88% found just once. The sample comprised PBMCs or T cells enriched from blood (not recorded which). These receptors were taken from a woman aged 25 to 39 with acute COVID-19. The CDR3 runs from the conserved cysteine through the conserved F or W. Each record gives: V gene, J gene, D gene, clone size, CDR3 DNA, CDR3 protein. The D gene is left open where the match is weak. Not all rows give a size; the values are once, few, many and, for expanded clones, a class.

v_gene: TRBV7-9
j_gene: TRBJ2-3
d_gene: TRBD2
abundance: NA
CDR3nt: TGTGCCAGCAGCTTAGGACTAGCGGGGGGGACAGATACGCAGTATTTT
CDR3aa: CASSLGLAGGTDTQYF

v_gene: TRBV7-9
j_gene: TRBJ1-6
d_gene: TRBD1
abundance: NA
CDR3nt: TGTGCCAGCAGCTTAGGAGACAGGGATTCACCCCTCCACTTT
CDR3aa: CASSLGDRDSPLHF

v_gene: TRBV21-1
j_gene: TRBJ1-2
d_gene: NA
abundance: NA
CDR3nt: TGTGCCAGCAGCAAAGGTGGGAGGGCCCGAAACTATGGCTACACCTTC
CDR3aa: CASSKGGRARNYGYTF

v_gene: TRBV7-9
j_gene: TRBJ1-1
d_gene: NA
abundance: NA
CDR3nt: TGTGCCAGCAGCTTAGCGGCGCCGAGGGCGAAAGCTTTCTTT
CDR3aa: CASSLAAPRAKAFF

v_gene: TRBV7-2
j_gene: TRBJ2-7
d_gene: NA
abundance: NA
CDR3nt: TGTGCCAGCAGCTTAGGGGGAACAGGGATCTACGAGCAGTACTTC
CDR3aa: CASSLGGTGIYEQYF

v_gene: TRBV6-5
j_gene: TRBJ1-2
d_gene: NA
abundance: NA
CDR3nt: TGTGCCAGCAGTTACGGGGTCAGGGGAGAAAGTGGCTACACCTTC
CDR3aa: CASSYGVRGESGYTF

v_gene: TRBV2
j_gene: TRBJ1-2
d_gene: TRBD1
abundance: NA
CDR3nt: TGTGCCAGCAGTGAGACAGGGCCCTATGGCTACACCTTC
CDR3aa: CASSETGPYGYTF

v_gene: TRBV11-2
j_gene: TRBJ2-7
d_gene: NA
abundance: NA
CDR3nt: TGTGCCAGCAGCTTAGACGGGTGGGGGGTCAGAAAATTCAAGGACGAGCAGTACTTC
CDR3aa: CASSLDGWGVRKFKDEQYF

v_gene: TRBV5-1
j_gene: TRBJ1-6
d_gene: TRBD1
abundance: NA
CDR3nt: TGCGCCAGCAGCTTGGAGGGACAGGGGAATTCACCCCTCCACTTT
CDR3aa: CASSLEGQGNSPLHF

v_gene: TRBV13
j_gene: TRBJ1-1
d_gene: TRBD1
abundance: NA
CDR3nt: TGTGCCAGCAGCTTAGGTGGGACAGCAGACACTGAAGCTTTCTTT
CDR3aa: CASSLGGTADTEAFF

v_gene: TRBV6-1
j_gene: TRBJ1-3
d_gene: NA
abundance: NA
CDR3nt: TGTGCCAGCAGTGAGTGGGGGCCGAGCTCTGGAAACACCATATATTTT
CDR3aa: CASSEWGPSSGNTIYF

v_gene: TRBV7-2
j_gene: TRBJ1-1
d_gene: NA
abundance: NA
CDR3nt: TGTGCCAGCAGCTTATTAGGGGGAGGGGCGAACACTGAAGCTTTCTTT
CDR3aa: CASSLLGGGANTEAFF

v_gene: TRBV5-6
j_gene: TRBJ2-6
d_gene: NA
abundance: NA
CDR3nt: TGTGCCAGCAGCTCCCTAAGGACAGCCTCTGGGGCCAACGTCCTGACTTTC
CDR3aa: CASSSLRTASGANVLTF

v_gene: TRBV3-1/TRBV3-2
j_gene: TRBJ2-1
d_gene: TRBD1
abundance: NA
CDR3nt: TGTGCCAGCAGCCAAGATCCGAGGGGGCGCATCCTCTTC
CDR3aa: CASSQDPRGRILF

v_gene: TRBV3-1/TRBV3-2
j_gene: TRBJ2-2
d_gene: NA
abundance: NA
CDR3nt: TGTGCCAGCAGCCTGTCCGCCGGGGAGCTGTTTTTT
CDR3aa: CASSLSAGELFF

v_gene: TRBV7-2
j_gene: TRBJ2-7
d_gene: TRBD2
abundance: NA
CDR3nt: TGTGCCAGCAGCTCAATAGCGGGGGGGAGGAGCGAGCAGTACTTC
CDR3aa: CASSSIAGGRSEQYF

v_gene: TRBV9
j_gene: TRBJ2-5
d_gene: NA
abundance: NA
CDR3nt: TGTGCCAGCAGCCCGGGGACACTCCAAGAGACCCAGTACTTC
CDR3aa: CASSPGTLQETQYF

v_gene: TRBV6-5
j_gene: TRBJ2-7
d_gene: TRBD1
abundance: few
CDR3nt: TGTGCCAGCAGAGCGGCACAGGGGGTCTACGAGCAGTACTTC
CDR3aa: CASRAAQGVYEQYF

v_gene: TRBV18
j_gene: TRBJ1-6
d_gene: NA
abundance: NA
CDR3nt: TGTGCCAGCTCACCTTTTATGAAAGCAGGGGATTCACCCCTCCACTTT
CDR3aa: CASSPFMKAGDSPLHF

v_gene: TRBV11-1
j_gene: TRBJ1-1
d_gene: TRBD1
abundance: NA
CDR3nt: TGTGCCAGCAGCTTAGCGGCCAGGGGGAAGCACACTGAAGCTTTCTTT
CDR3aa: CASSLAARGKHTEAFF

v_gene: TRBV6-4
j_gene: TRBJ2-1
d_gene: NA
abundance: NA
CDR3nt: TGTGCCAGCAGTCCTGAGGGGGGGCTCCAGTTCTTC
CDR3aa: CASSPEGGLQFF

v_gene: TRBV5-4
j_gene: TRBJ1-6
d_gene: TRBD1
abundance: few
CDR3nt: TGTGCCAGCAGGAAAAAAGGGGGCGCGAATTCACCCCTCCACTTT
CDR3aa: CASRKKGGANSPLHF

v_gene: TRBV5-4
j_gene: TRBJ2-7
d_gene: NA
abundance: once
CDR3nt: TGTGCCAGCAGACCGGACATGGGCTCCTACGAGCAGTACTTC
CDR3aa: CASRPDMGSYEQYF

v_gene: TRBV19
j_gene: TRBJ1-5
d_gene: TRBD1
abundance: NA
CDR3nt: TGTGCCAGTAGGACAGGGGGTGTTAGCAATCAGCCCCAGCATTTT
CDR3aa: CASRTGGVSNQPQHF

v_gene: TRBV12-5
j_gene: TRBJ2-7
d_gene: TRBD2
abundance: NA
CDR3nt: TGTGCTAGTGGCCCAAGCGGGGGGACAACCTACGAGCAGTACTTC
CDR3aa: CASGPSGGTTYEQYF

v_gene: TRBV18
j_gene: TRBJ2-2
d_gene: NA
abundance: NA
CDR3nt: TGTGCCAGCTCAGTTCCCGCCAGGGAGAACACCGGGGAGCTGTTTTTT
CDR3aa: CASSVPARENTGELFF

v_gene: TRBV7-2
j_gene: TRBJ1-4
d_gene: NA
abundance: few
CDR3nt: TGTGCCAGCAGCCTTAACACGGCCCGGGGACTGTTTTTT
CDR3aa: CASSLNTARGLFF

v_gene: TRBV7-3
j_gene: TRBJ1-1
d_gene: NA
abundance: once
CDR3nt: TGTGCCAGCAGCTTGGGACACACGAACACTGAAGCTTTCTTT
CDR3aa: CASSLGHTNTEAFF

v_gene: TRBV12-3/TRBV12-4
j_gene: TRBJ1-2
d_gene: TRBD1
abundance: once
CDR3nt: TGTGCCAGTGGGCGGACAGGCAACTATGGCTACACCTTC
CDR3aa: CASGRTGNYGYTF

v_gene: TRBV10-2
j_gene: TRBJ1-2
d_gene: NA
abundance: NA
CDR3nt: TGCGCCAGCAGTGAGATGGCCCCCGTCTCCGGACAGTACCTCTATGGCTACACCTTC
CDR3aa: CASSEMAPVSGQYLYGYTF

v_gene: TRBV5-1
j_gene: TRBJ2-7
d_gene: TRBD1
abundance: NA
CDR3nt: TGCGCCAGCAGCTTGGTGCCTTGGGACAGTGCCTACGAGCAGTACTTC
CDR3aa: CASSLVPWDSAYEQYF

v_gene: TRBV7-2
j_gene: TRBJ2-3
d_gene: NA
abundance: NA
CDR3nt: TGTGCCAGCAGCCCAGGACAGAAGCCTAGCACAGATACGCAGTATTTT
CDR3aa: CASSPGQKPSTDTQYF

v_gene: TRBV27
j_gene: TRBJ2-2
d_gene: NA
abundance: NA
CDR3nt: TGTGCCAGCAGAATAAATTTTGAGGTCACCGGGGAGCTGTTTTTT
CDR3aa: CASRINFEVTGELFF

v_gene: TRBV7-3
j_gene: TRBJ2-4
d_gene: TRBD2
abundance: NA
CDR3nt: TGTGCCAGCAGCCCGGGGGGGTCCAAAAACATTCAGTACTTC
CDR3aa: CASSPGGSKNIQYF

v_gene: TRBV3-1/TRBV3-2
j_gene: TRBJ1-4
d_gene: NA
abundance: NA
CDR3nt: TGTGCCAGCAGCTCCGGACAGCCTAATGAAAAACTGTTTTTT
CDR3aa: CASSSGQPNEKLFF

v_gene: TRBV3-1/TRBV3-2
j_gene: TRBJ1-2
d_gene: TRBD1
abundance: NA
CDR3nt: TGTGCCAGCAGCCACCGAACAGGGGAAGAGGGCTACACCTTC
CDR3aa: CASSHRTGEEGYTF

v_gene: TRBV2
j_gene: TRBJ2-7
d_gene: NA
abundance: NA
CDR3nt: TGTGCCAGCAGTGTTCGAAAGGGAGCCTACGAGCAGTACTTC
CDR3aa: CASSVRKGAYEQYF

v_gene: TRBV4-1
j_gene: TRBJ2-7
d_gene: NA
abundance: once
CDR3nt: TGCGCCAGCAGCCATCGGGAAGACTCCCCGGAGCAGTACTTC
CDR3aa: CASSHREDSPEQYF

v_gene: TRBV2
j_gene: TRBJ2-1
d_gene: TRBD1
abundance: NA
CDR3nt: TGTGCCAGCAGTGGTCGAGAGGGGGCGAGCAATGAGCAGTTCTTC
CDR3aa: CASSGREGASNEQFF

v_gene: TRBV10-1
j_gene: TRBJ1-6
d_gene: NA
abundance: few
CDR3nt: TGCGCCAGCAGTACCCACGGGGTCGGGTCACCCCTCCACTTT
CDR3aa: CASSTHGVGSPLHF

v_gene: TRBV7-2
j_gene: TRBJ2-7
d_gene: TRBD1
abundance: NA
CDR3nt: TGTGCCAGCAGCTACGGGACAGCCTACGAGCAGTACTTC
CDR3aa: CASSYGTAYEQYF

v_gene: TRBV30
j_gene: TRBJ2-5
d_gene: NA
abundance: NA
CDR3nt: TGTGCCTGGGGCTCTAGAGAAGAGACCCAGTACTTC
CDR3aa: CAWGSREETQYF

v_gene: TRBV7-9
j_gene: TRBJ2-3
d_gene: NA
abundance: NA
CDR3nt: TGTGCCAGCAGCTTAGGTACTAGGGGGACGACAGATACGCAGTATTTT
CDR3aa: CASSLGTRGTTDTQYF

v_gene: TRBV20-1
j_gene: TRBJ2-5
d_gene: NA
abundance: NA
CDR3nt: TGCAGTGCTAGTATCAGGCGGGGACAAGAGACCCAGTACTTC
CDR3aa: CSASIRRGQETQYF

v_gene: TRBV7-3
j_gene: TRBJ1-6
d_gene: TRBD1
abundance: NA
CDR3nt: TGTGCCAGCAGCTTATGGGGCGGGACAGGGTTTTCACCCCTCCACTTT
CDR3aa: CASSLWGGTGFSPLHF

v_gene: TRBV5-1
j_gene: TRBJ1-4
d_gene: NA
abundance: NA
CDR3nt: TGCGCCAGCAGCCCTACAGCGGCAACTAATGAAAAACTGTTTTTT
CDR3aa: CASSPTAATNEKLFF

v_gene: TRBV21-1
j_gene: TRBJ1-3
d_gene: NA
abundance: NA
CDR3nt: TGTGCCAGCATCCCACGGGGGGGGGCGCGTGGAAACACCATATATTTT
CDR3aa: CASIPRGGARGNTIYF

v_gene: TRBV6-1
j_gene: TRBJ1-3
d_gene: NA
abundance: NA
CDR3nt: TGTGCCAGCAGTGAAGAGGGTACAGGAGGGAACACCATATATTTT
CDR3aa: CASSEEGTGGNTIYF